This TCR beta chain emerged from a study of control samples from healthy donors and cancer patients. Per germline, CDR1 MDHEN and CDR2 SYDVKM. The CDR3 has 13 amino acids. V was pared by 6 bases and J by 6 bases, with 4 bases of the junction left unmatched. The protocol was immunoSEQ multiplex PCR, while the TCRdb copy is restricted to in-frame clones and leaves out a portion. The sample consists of approximately 150,000 clones, roughly 95% of them appearing once. The genes are TRBV28 and TRBJ1-4; 7 bases map to TRBD1. Material: blood. The source of this sequence is a woman aged 25-40 years in good health. For the CDR3, the DNA is TGTGCCAGCAGAGCCGACAGGGATGAAAAACTGTTTTTT. Translating it yields CASRADRDEKLFF.